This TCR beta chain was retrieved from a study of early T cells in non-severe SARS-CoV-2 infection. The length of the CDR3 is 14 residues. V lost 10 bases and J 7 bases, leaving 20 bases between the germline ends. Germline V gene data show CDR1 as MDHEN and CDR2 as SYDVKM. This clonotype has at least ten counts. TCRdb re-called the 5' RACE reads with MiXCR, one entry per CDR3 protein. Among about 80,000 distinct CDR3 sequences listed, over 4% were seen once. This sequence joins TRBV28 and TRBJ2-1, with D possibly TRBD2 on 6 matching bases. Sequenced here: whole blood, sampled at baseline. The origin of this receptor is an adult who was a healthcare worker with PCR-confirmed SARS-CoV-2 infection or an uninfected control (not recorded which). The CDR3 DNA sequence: TGTGCCACCCTCCTAGGAGGGAGTCTAAATGAGCAGTTCTTC. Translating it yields CATLLGGSLNEQFF.